Included here is one T cell receptor beta chain sequence, with context. The data derive from a study of T-cell reconstitution after alpha-beta-depleted transplantation in children. Using unique molecular identifiers, the investigators prepared the TCRbeta library. Via MiXCR, TCRdb re-called the PCR reads, giving one row per CDR3 protein. Of 440,000 or so distinct CDR3 sequences listed, roughly 11% are singletons. The sequence came from a human donor who donated a stem cell graft to a child with acute myeloid leukemia. The specimen was PBMCs from the stem cell graft donor, collected from the stem cell graft.

The CDR3 DNA is TGCAGTGCTCGGGACTCCCAAGAGACCCAGTACTTC. Protein product: CSARDSQETQYF. The V call is TRBV20-1, the J call TRBJ2-5, with D possibly matching TRBD2 (6 bases). The germline CDR1 and CDR2 sequences are DFQATT and SNEGSKA (reference sequence). The CDR3 has 12 amino acids. The ends were cut back, 5 bases at V and 1 base at J, with 8 bases in the middle.